These 6 T cell receptor beta chains were all obtained from the same sample, sequenced in a study of shared clonotypes between healthy human individuals. TCRdb's table, derived via immunoSEQ multiplex PCR, lists solely in-frame clones and lacks some. The sample holds around 510,000 clones; 90% to 97% are singletons and the top ten take 0.064%. Sequencing was performed on naive CD4+ T cells sorted from blood. Described subset: CD45RA+ positively selected. The receptors stem from a woman under 40 in good health.

The V gene is TRBV19, the J gene TRBJ2-2, with D perhaps TRBD1 (5 bases). Germline lookup yields CDR1 LNHDA and CDR2 SQIVND (reference sequence). V shed 1 base and J shed 5 bases, with 11 bases lying between them. This CDR3 has 15 residues. CDR3 DNA: TGTGCCAGTAGTATAGTCGGACAACTAACCGGGGAGCTGTTTTTT. Amino acids: CASSIVGQLTGELFF.

This chain links TRBV10-3 with TRBJ2-7; D is undetermined. CDR1 is ENHRY and CDR2 is SYGVKD in the germline V gene. The CDR3 is made up of 14 amino acids. V gave up 0 bases and J gave up 0 bases, with 6 bases separating them. Here the CDR3 DNA reads TGTGCCATCAGTGAGTCGAACGGCTCCTACGAGCAGTACTTC. It codes for CAISESNGSYEQYF.

The chain links TRBV15 to TRBJ2-7, with 9 bases lining up with TRBD1. Looked up from germline, CDR1 is LNHNV and CDR2 is YYDKDF (reference sequence). The ends lost 8 bases at V and 3 bases at J; junction bases unmatched: 5. The CDR3 is 13 amino acids. In nucleotides, the CDR3 is TGTGCCACCGCACGGGGACAGGGCTACGAGCAGTACTTC. Translating gives CATARGQGYEQYF.

The rearrangement joins TRBV28 to TRBJ2-5, with 7 bases identical to TRBD2. The V gene end was trimmed by 6 bases and the J gene end by 5 bases; junction bases not matched to a gene: 6. The CDR3 extends over 13 amino acids. Germline V lookup: CDR1 MDHEN, CDR2 SYDVKM. The CDR3 region is CASRYSGRETQYF. Here the CDR3 DNA reads TGTGCCAGCAGGTATAGCGGGCGCGAGACCCAGTACTTC.

The chain combines TRBV28 with TRBJ2-7; perhaps D is TRBD1 or TRBD2 (5 bases each). There are 16 residues in the CDR3. V was shortened by 5 bases and J by 2 bases, with 19 bases between the two germline ends. Per germline, CDR1 MDHEN and CDR2 SYDVKM. In nucleotides, the CDR3 is TGTGCCAGCAGTCCTGCCTCCGGGGCGACTACCTACGAGCAGTACTTC. Translating gives CASSPASGATTYEQYF.

This chain links TRBV15 with TRBJ2-1; D unresolved. This CDR3 is built from 15 residues. The germline gives CDR1 LNHNV, CDR2 YYDKDF (reference sequence). Trimming stripped 0 bases from V and 1 base from J, with 7 bases between. For the CDR3, the DNA is TGTGCCACCAGCAGAGAAATGTCATCCTACAATGAGCAGTTCTTC. Its protein product is CATSREMSSYNEQFF.